This TCR beta chain was identified during a study of blood T cell repertoires in COVID-19. Method: immunoSEQ multiplex PCR; TCRdb's copy keeps in-frame clones and lacks some. The sample contains roughly 300,000 clones, about 88% of which appear only once. Trimming cost V 4 bases and J 1 base, with 13 bases left between them. The CDR3 has 15 amino acids. Looked up from germline, CDR1 is SGHDN and CDR2 is FVKESK. The V gene is TRBV14, the J gene TRBJ1-1; tentatively, D is TRBD1 (5 bases). The sample taken for sequencing was peripheral blood. This clonotype was sampled from a human donor with COVID-19, enrolled during active disease. The donor label of this sample is uncertain. The CDR3 nucleotides read TGTGCCAGCAGCCTAACACGACAGTCGAACACTGAAGCTTTCTTT. Its protein product is CASSLTRQSNTEAFF.